This TCR beta chain was observed in a study of blood T cell repertoires in COVID-19. Study at large: Italy, Spain and the United States were the sources of the convalescent and acute COVID-19 samples. T cells, B-cell-depleted T cells, or PBMCs supplied cDNA or gDNA.

This clone has a handful of counts. Original data processing: Amplified reference gene primers provided the basis for estimating nucleated cell counts. Some clones are missing from TCRdb's copy, which holds only in-frame ones; the method was immunoSEQ multiplex PCR. V and J calls and clone size are those listed in that table; D and trimming were worked out from the DNA. The table includes about 180,000 clones, about four fifths detected once. The TCR comes from a man aged 18 to 30 with active or convalescent COVID-19. The source material was peripheral blood.

CDR3 sequence reads: CASSRPGQAGYTF. DNA for the CDR3: TGTGCCAGCAGTCGACCCGGACAGGCTGGCTACACCTTC. The chain uses TRBV3-1 (or the pseudogene TRBV3-2) and TRBJ1-2; TRBD1 aligns across 7 bases. Per germline, CDR1 LGHDT and CDR2 YNNKEL (reference sequence). Trimming cost V 6 bases and J 7 bases; bases outside gene matches: 8. The CDR3 has 13 amino acids.